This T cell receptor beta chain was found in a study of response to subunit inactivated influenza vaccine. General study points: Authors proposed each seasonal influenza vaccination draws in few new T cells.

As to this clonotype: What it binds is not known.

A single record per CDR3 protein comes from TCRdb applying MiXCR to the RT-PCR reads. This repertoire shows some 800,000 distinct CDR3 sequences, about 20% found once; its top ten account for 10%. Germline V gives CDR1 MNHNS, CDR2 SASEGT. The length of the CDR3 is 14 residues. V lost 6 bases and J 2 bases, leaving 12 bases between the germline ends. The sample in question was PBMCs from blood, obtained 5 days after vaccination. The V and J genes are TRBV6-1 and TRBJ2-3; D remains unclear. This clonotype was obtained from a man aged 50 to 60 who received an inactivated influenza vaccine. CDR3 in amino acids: CASRRTRSTDTQYF. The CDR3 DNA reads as TGTGCCAGCAGAAGAACAAGATCCACAGATACGCAGTATTTT.